The next 10 T cell receptor beta chains were all read from a single sample in a study of OX40 agonist ivuxolimab in advanced cancers. Assay: immunoSEQ multiplex PCR; the TCRdb copy retains only in-frame clones and omits some. The sample records approximately 82,000 clones, about 86% being singletons. Sequenced material: CD4+ or CD8+ T cells sorted from blood, taken in a trial of the OX40 agonist ivuxolimab. These receptors all come from an adult with an advanced solid tumor such as melanoma, head and neck, liver or kidney cancer.

The chain joins TRBV5-1 to TRBJ2-7; D possibly uses TRBD1 or TRBD2 (5 bases each). CDR1 is SGHRS and CDR2 is YFSETQ in the germline V gene. This CDR3 region has 14 residues. Trimming removed 4 bases at V and 0 bases at J, with 11 bases between. This CDR3 is CASSLSGSSYEQYF. The CDR3, as DNA: TGCGCCAGCAGCCTTTCAGGGAGCTCCTACGAGCAGTACTTC. Drawing the rest from reference TRBV5-1 and TRBJ2-7, the complete variable domain is KAGVTQTPRYLIKTRGQQVTLSCSPISGHRSVSWYQQTPGQGLQFLFEYFSETQRNKGNFPGRFSGRQFSNSRSEMNVSTLELGDSALYLCASSLSGSSYEQYFGPGTRLTVT.

The rearrangement joins TRBV15 to TRBJ1-5, with D possibly matching TRBD1 (6 bases). Germline V gives CDR1 LNHNV, CDR2 YYDKDF (reference sequence). Trimming stripped 5 bases from V and 2 bases from J, with 16 bases between. This CDR3 contains 16 residues. CDR3 sequence: CATSLGGQMGNQPQHF. CDR3 nucleotide sequence: TGTGCCACCAGCTTGGGGGGGCAAATGGGCAATCAGCCCCAGCATTTT.

This clone occurred once. The chain links TRBV14 to TRBJ1-4, with D uncertain. CDR1 is SGHDN, CDR2 FVKESK, per germline. The CDR3 is 16 residues long. V was shortened by 3 bases and J by 0 bases, with 11 bases between the two germline ends. The CDR3: CASSHLDGATNEKLFF. The DNA of the CDR3 is TGTGCCAGCAGCCATCTCGACGGTGCAACTAATGAAAAACTGTTTTTT. The full variable domain, in which reference TRBV14 and TRBJ1-4 provide the parts outside the CDR3, is EAGVTQFPSHSVIEKGQTVTLRCDPISGHDNLYWYRRVMGKEIKFLLHFVKESKQDESGMPNNRFLAERTGGTYSTLKVQPAELEDSGVYFCASSHLDGATNEKLFFGSGTQLSVL.

This chain links TRBV18 with TRBJ2-2; D perhaps matches TRBD2 (5 bases). V dropped 2 bases and J dropped 0 bases, with 13 bases sitting between them. CDR3 length: 17 residues. Per the germline V gene, CDR1 is KGHSH and CDR2 is LQKENI. The CDR3 reads CASSPTYSASNTGELFF. The CDR3 coding sequence is TGTGCCAGCTCACCAACATATAGCGCCTCGAACACCGGGGAGCTGTTTTTT.

The V call is TRBV7-8, the J call TRBJ2-3, with a possible D match to TRBD1 (5 bases). CDR3 size: 14 residues. The V gene's germline CDR1 is SGHVS and CDR2 FQNEAQ. V was clipped by 5 bases and J by 3 bases, with 12 bases between them. CDR3 sequence reads: CASSQSKGTDTQYF. CDR3 nucleotide sequence: TGTGCCAGCAGCCAATCGAAGGGGACAGATACGCAGTATTTT.

This clone was detected once. This chain connects TRBV7-2 to TRBJ1-2, with 11 bases lining up with TRBD1. This CDR3 region has 16 residues. The germline V gene has CDR1 SGHTA and CDR2 FQGNSA. The J segment lost 7 bases and the V segment lost 5 bases, leaving 12 bases of the junction unmatched. CDR3 region: CASSPGTGGIAGGYTF. The CDR3 region has the DNA TGTGCCAGCAGCCCGGGGACAGGGGGTATAGCGGGTGGCTACACCTTC.

The chain recombines TRBV18 with TRBJ2-3; no clear D. Trimming took 7 bases from V and 2 from J, leaving 4 bases between them. The CDR3 has 11 residues. CDR1 and CDR2 (germline): KGHSH, LQKENI. The CDR3 DNA sequence: TGTGCCAGCTTATTCACAGATACGCAGTATTTT. The encoded protein is CASLFTDTQYF.

J is TRBJ2-1 and V is TRBV6-6, with 13 bases aligning to TRBD2. J gave up 6 bases and V 5 bases, and 4 bases lay outside the gene matches. The CDR3 sequence is 15 residues long. CDR1 is MNHNY and CDR2 is SVGAGI in the germline V gene (reference sequence). The CDR3 coding sequence is TGTGCCAGCAGTACCCGGACTAGCGGGGGCAATGAGCAGTTCTTC. Its protein product is CASSTRTSGGNEQFF.

In its sample, this clone was seen once. The chain carries TRBV2 and TRBJ2-3; 7 bases agree with TRBD2. Germline V lookup: CDR1 SNHLY, CDR2 FYNNEI. V shed 5 bases, J shed 0 bases, and the junction held 8 bases outside the gene matches. This CDR3 spans 16 amino acids. CDR3 sequence (DNA): TGTGCCAGCAGTTCCTTTGGGGAGGGGAGCACAGATACGCAGTATTTT. It specifies CASSSFGEGSTDTQYF.

This clone was counted a few times. Written as DNA, the CDR3 is TGTGCCAGTAGTAGGGGGGGCAATTCGTTCGAGCAGTTCTTC. Residues: CASSRGGNSFEQFF. V gene TRBV19 combines with J gene TRBJ2-1; D may be TRBD2 (7 bases). This CDR3 has 14 amino acids. The germline V gene has CDR1 LNHDA and CDR2 SQIVND (reference sequence). V lost 4 bases, J lost 10 bases, and 17 bases lay in between.